One and the same sample provided the 10 T cell receptor beta chains below, sequenced in a study of PD-L1 blockade in urothelial cancer. Clones were sequenced by immunoSEQ multiplex PCR, and TCRdb holds only the in-frame ones, with some missing. The data show 40,000 to 45,000 clones, approximately 90% seen once. The sequencing used PBMCs, collected around atezolizumab (anti-PD-L1) treatment. The source is a woman aged 60 to 75 with urothelial cancer.

This clone was seen a single time. The rearrangement links TRBV14 to TRBJ2-2; D unresolved. Per germline, CDR1 SGHDN and CDR2 FVKESK. Trimming cost V 7 bases and J 8 bases, with 11 bases left between them. The CDR3 spans 12 residues. The CDR3 DNA sequence: TGTGCCAGCACCCACCCCGGGGGGGAGCTGTTTTTT. Protein sequence: CASTHPGGELFF.

The chain carries TRBV19 and TRBJ1-5, with 8 bases lining up with TRBD1. This CDR3 has 16 amino acids. V lost 0 bases, J lost 3 bases, and 4 bases stayed unmatched. CDR1 and CDR2 (germline): LNHDA, SQIVND (reference sequence). The CDR3 DNA follows: TGTGCCAGTAGTATAGAAGGGGACAGGTACAATCAGCCCCAGCATTTT. Translated, it gives CASSIEGDRYNQPQHF.

This chain joins TRBV28 and TRBJ1-1; no clear D. The CDR3 loop spans 15 amino acids. Trimming removed 3 bases from V and 1 base from J, with 12 bases in between. The V gene's germline CDR1 is MDHEN and CDR2 SYDVKM. The chain's CDR3 is CASSFLPQSNTEAFF. In DNA form, the CDR3 reads TGTGCCAGCAGTTTCCTCCCCCAGTCGAACACTGAAGCTTTCTTT. Combining the CDR3 with reference TRBV28 and TRBJ1-1 gives the whole variable domain DVKVTQSSRYLVKRTGEKVFLECVQDMDHENMFWYRQDPGLGLRLIYFSYDVKMKEKGDIPEGYSVSREKKERFSLILESASTNQTSMYLCASSFLPQSNTEAFFGQGTRLTVV.

The rearrangement uses TRBV28 and TRBJ2-1, with D perhaps matching TRBD2 (6 bases). Trimming removed 10 bases at V and 4 bases at J, with 14 bases between. CDR3 size: 13 residues. Germline V gives CDR1 MDHEN, CDR2 SYDVKM. CDR3 loop: CATRRGGYNEQFF. In DNA, the CDR3 is TGTGCCACAAGGAGGGGCGGTTACAATGAGCAGTTCTTC. Full variable domain (missing parts from reference TRBV28 and TRBJ2-1): DVKVTQSSRYLVKRTGEKVFLECVQDMDHENMFWYRQDPGLGLRLIYFSYDVKMKEKGDIPEGYSVSREKKERFSLILESASTNQTSMYLCATRRGGYNEQFFGPGTRLTVL.

This chain uses TRBV7-2 with TRBJ2-3; TRBD2 agrees at 14 bases. This CDR3 is built from 18 residues. V lost 0 bases, J lost 7 bases, and 9 bases stayed unmatched. Germline V gene data show CDR1 as SGHTA and CDR2 as FQGNSA. The DNA of the CDR3 is TGTGCCAGCAGCTTAGCACCCCCTGGACTAGCGGGGGGTTATACGCAGTATTTT. Translating gives CASSLAPPGLAGGYTQYF.

CDR3 protein: CASSQEGAGVRQETQYF. In DNA, the CDR3 is TGCGCCAGCAGCCAAGAGGGAGCGGGGGTTCGCCAAGAGACCCAGTACTTC. The rearrangement links TRBV4-1 to TRBJ2-5; 8 nucleotides align to TRBD2. From germline, CDR1 is MGHRA and CDR2 YSYEKL. This CDR3 contains 17 residues. J was trimmed by 1 base and V by 0 bases; bases with no gene match: 7.

The genes are TRBV19 and TRBJ1-5; 7 bases are a match to TRBD1. The V segment lost 6 bases and the J segment 2 bases; nucleotides outside the gene matches: 10. Germline-derived CDR1 and CDR2 are LNHDA and SQIVND (reference sequence). The CDR3 is made up of 16 amino acids. Written as DNA, the CDR3 is TGTGCCAGTAGCCTGACAGGGCCGTTTCGCAATCAGCCCCAGCATTTT. This sequence encodes CASSLTGPFRNQPQHF. Based on the CDR3 plus reference TRBV19 and TRBJ1-5, the full variable domain is DGGITQSPKYLFRKEGQNVTLSCEQNLNHDAMYWYRQDPGQGLRLIYYSQIVNDFQKGDIAEGYSVSREKKESFPLTVTSAQKNPTAFYLCASSLTGPFRNQPQHFGDGTRLSIL.

This chain connects TRBV28 to TRBJ2-2; no clear D. The CDR3 has 12 amino acids. V dropped 6 bases and J dropped 5 bases, with 7 bases sitting between them. Germline V gives CDR1 MDHEN, CDR2 SYDVKM. The chain's CDR3 is CASSLQTGELFF. CDR3 DNA sequence: TGTGCCAGCAGCCTTCAGACCGGGGAGCTGTTTTTT.

This chain's CDR3 is CASSRQGGYEQYF. CDR3 nucleotide sequence: TGCGCCAGCAGCAGGCAGGGAGGGTACGAGCAGTACTTC. The chain joins TRBV5-1 to TRBJ2-7, with TRBD2 matching over 7 bases. This CDR3 spans 13 amino acids. Germline lookup yields CDR1 SGHRS and CDR2 YFSETQ. The V gene end was trimmed by 4 bases and the J gene end by 4 bases; junction bases not matched to a gene: 5.

The chain combines TRBV2 with TRBJ2-1, with 7 bases identical to TRBD2. Germline lookup yields CDR1 SNHLY and CDR2 FYNNEI. Unmatched junction bases numbered 11, after V lost 7 bases and J lost 8 bases. The CDR3 sequence is 14 residues long. The CDR3, as DNA: TGTGCCAGCAAGAGAGGGAGGGAGGGCCATGAGCAGTTCTTC. It translates to CASKRGREGHEQFF.